Included here is one T cell receptor (beta chain) sequence, with context. Its target is unknown. The data stem from a study of T cell responses to AZD1222 COVID-19 vaccine. TCRdb keeps only in-frame clones here, not all; method: immunoSEQ multiplex PCR. The table has about 150,000 clones, roughly 87% seen once. Second-dose groups at about 4 or about 12 weeks were pooled. Study-wide findings and caveats: Nearly half of spike-specific TCRs reportedly target unmutated variant regions. Rises in breadth and depth of Spike-specific TCRs came after two AZD1222 doses. Samples come after the peak T cell response, not at day 14.

This CDR3 has 16 residues. V lost 1 base to trimming and J lost 8 bases; unmatched junction nucleotides: 8. Germline values: CDR1 KGHSH, CDR2 LQKENI. The chain recombines TRBV18 with TRBJ2-3; 11 nucleotides line up with TRBD2. This TCR was sampled from an adult who received the AZD1222 COVID-19 vaccine. Material: peripheral blood, obtained 28 days after the second AZD1222 dose. Here the CDR3 reads CASSPLTSGGSGTQYF. The DNA for the CDR3 is TGTGCCAGCTCACCACTTACTAGCGGGGGTAGCGGTACGCAGTATTTT.